The 10 T cell receptor beta chains below were found in one sample sequenced in a study of T-cell memory formation after mild COVID-19. Each CDR3 protein gets one entry after TCRdb re-called the 5' RACE reads with MiXCR. Of roughly 560,000 distinct CDR3 sequences in the sample, approximately 20% were seen once. The source material was PBMCs or a T cell subset sorted from them (not recorded which). These receptors were taken from an adult woman who had mild COVID-19 (a few samples of this study predate the infection). Cell type and time point are not known.

The V gene is TRBV3-1, the J gene TRBJ2-7; the match to TRBD1 covers 7 bases. J gave up 3 bases and V 2 bases, and 1 base lay outside the gene matches. CDR1 LGHDT and CDR2 YNNKEL come from the germline V gene (reference sequence). CDR3 length: 13 residues. CDR3 nucleotide sequence: TGTGCCAGCAGCCAACAGGGGGACTACGAGCAGTACTTC. Amino acid sequence: CASSQQGDYEQYF.

A few counts support this clonotype. The chain combines TRBV6-1 with TRBJ2-7, with a weak D call TRBD2 (5 bases). CDR3 length: 14 amino acids. The germline V gene has CDR1 MNHNS and CDR2 SASEGT. The germline V and J ends were trimmed by 5 bases and 3 bases, with 14 bases remaining between them. The CDR3 sequence is CASSRTGSLYEQYF. Here the CDR3 DNA reads TGTGCCAGCAGTCGAACGGGATCCCTCTACGAGCAGTACTTC.

The V and J genes are TRBV15 and TRBJ1-1; D remains unclear. Trimming removed 5 bases at V and 1 base at J, with 8 bases between. From germline, CDR1 is LNHNV and CDR2 YYDKDF (reference sequence). This CDR3 is 13 amino acids long. CDR3 residues: CATSPSRNTEAFF. The CDR3 DNA follows: TGTGCCACCAGCCCCTCGCGGAACACTGAAGCTTTCTTT.

The genes are TRBV12-3 or TRBV12-4 and TRBJ2-7, with 10 nucleotides matching TRBD1. Trimming removed 5 bases from V and 2 bases from J; junction bases left unmatched: 9. The CDR3 is 16 residues long. The CDR3 region is CASSRPGQGFAYEQYF. The CDR3 DNA reads TGTGCCAGCAGTCGTCCGGGACAGGGGTTTGCCTACGAGCAGTACTTC.

The genes are TRBV11-2 and TRBJ2-4; D gene ambiguous. The V end was cut by 5 bases, the J end by 1 base, with 27 bases between. CDR3 length: 20 amino acids. Germline V gene lookup returns CDR1 SGHAT and CDR2 FQNNGV. CDR3 DNA: TGTGCCAGCAGCCCAAGGCTGGGGTCTCCTCTCTCTGGGGCCAAAAACATTCAGTACTTC. Encoded protein: CASSPRLGSPLSGAKNIQYF.

CDR3 sequence reads: CASSLSPGASGWNTGELFF. In DNA, the CDR3 is TGTGCCAGCAGTTTATCCCCGGGGGCTAGCGGGTGGAACACCGGGGAGCTGTTTTTT. V and J are TRBV12-3 or TRBV12-4 and TRBJ2-2, with 8 nucleotides matching TRBD2. There are 19 residues in the CDR3. V dropped 2 bases and J dropped 1; count of bases not matched to a gene: 12.

This clonotype was observed a handful of times. The chain combines TRBV20-1 with TRBJ1-1, with D perhaps TRBD1 (5 bases). The CDR3 spans 14 residues. CDR1 and CDR2 from the germline V gene are DFQATT and SNEGSKA (reference sequence). V lost 3 bases, J lost 0 bases, and 11 bases lay in between. CDR3 in amino acids: CSARSDTVNTEAFF. The CDR3 DNA sequence: TGCAGTGCTAGGTCGGACACTGTGAACACTGAAGCTTTCTTT.

This clonotype showed up just a few times. The rearrangement uses TRBV11-3 and TRBJ2-7; D is ambiguous. The CDR3 has 15 amino acids. The V end was cut by 1 base, the J end by 2 bases, with 12 bases between. Germline CDR1 SGHNT, CDR2 YENEEA. CDR3 sequence: CASSLVLQDAYEQYF. CDR3 nucleotides: TGTGCCAGCAGCTTAGTGCTTCAGGATGCCTACGAGCAGTACTTC.

This chain joins TRBV5-1 and TRBJ2-2, with D hard to call. The V end lost 9 bases, the J end lost 1 base, and 7 bases lay between the germline ends. Germline V lookup: CDR1 SGHRS, CDR2 YFSETQ. This CDR3 is 12 amino acids long. The CDR3 region has the DNA TGCGCCACCACACTGAACACCGGGGAGCTGTTTTTT. Amino acids: CATTLNTGELFF. Full variable domain (remainder filled in from reference TRBV5-1 and TRBJ2-2): KAGVTQTPRYLIKTRGQQVTLSCSPISGHRSVSWYQQTPGQGLQFLFEYFSETQRNKGNFPGRFSGRQFSNSRSEMNVSTLELGDSALYLCATTLNTGELFFGEGSRLTVL.

The chain links TRBV4-1 to TRBJ2-6; possible D gene TRBD1, 5 bases. Germline CDR1 is MGHRA and CDR2 is YSYEKL. This CDR3 has 20 residues. Deletions cut 0 bases from V and 0 bases from J, with 18 bases between. This CDR3 is CASSQDWATGYNSGANVLTF. DNA for the CDR3: TGCGCCAGCAGCCAAGATTGGGCAACAGGATACAACTCTGGGGCCAACGTCCTGACTTTC.